One and the same sample provided the 20 T cell receptor beta chains below, sequenced in a study of T cell changes during pregnancy in multiple sclerosis. Profiled with immunoSEQ multiplex PCR; TCRdb holds only in-frame clones, not every one. This sample has tens of thousands of clones; approximately 90% occur once, and the top ten carry roughly 1.4%. The sample consisted of peripheral blood, taken in the third trimester of pregnancy. The receptors originated from a female donor with multiple sclerosis, enrolled in a pregnancy study.

This chain connects TRBV9 to TRBJ2-5, with TRBD1 matching over 7 bases. With V trimmed by 2 bases and J by 5 bases, 9 bases remained unmatched. The CDR3 consists of 15 residues. The germline CDR1 and CDR2 sequences are SGDLS and YYNGEE. CDR3 bases: TGTGCCAGCAGCGTCAGATCGACAGGGTGGGAGACCCAGTACTTC. Protein sequence: CASSVRSTGWETQYF.

V usage is TRBV5-8 and J usage is TRBJ2-5, with 8 bases matching TRBD1. Germline values: CDR1 SGHTS, CDR2 YDEGEE. The CDR3 sequence is 13 residues long. Unmatched junction bases numbered 5, after V lost 5 bases and J lost 5 bases. CDR3 residues: CASSRTGRETQYF. The CDR3 DNA reads TGTGCCAGCAGTCGGACAGGGAGGGAGACCCAGTACTTC.

The chain has TRBV7-3 and TRBJ2-1; D is uncertain. The CDR3 length is 12 residues. Germline V lookup: CDR1 SGHTA, CDR2 FQGTGA. V gave up 4 bases and J gave up 9 bases, with 10 bases separating them. CDR3 loop: CASSSPFGEQFF. For the CDR3, the DNA is TGTGCCAGCAGCTCCCCCTTCGGTGAGCAGTTCTTC.

The sample holds a few counts of this clone. V and J are TRBV4-3 and TRBJ2-3; 7 bases agree with TRBD2. The trim removed 0 bases at V and 7 bases at J, leaving 1 base unmatched. Germline V CDR1 and CDR2: LGHNA, YSLEER. The CDR3 is 13 residues long. The CDR3 region has the DNA TGCGCCAGCAGCCAAGAAGCGGGGAATACGCAGTATTTT. Its protein product is CASSQEAGNTQYF.

The chain combines TRBV30 with TRBJ2-7, with unresolved D. The V end lost 1 base, the J end lost 12 bases, and 16 bases lay between the germline ends. The CDR3 covers 12 residues. Germline V lookup: CDR1 GTSNPN, CDR2 SVGIG (reference sequence). The CDR3 bases are TGTGCCTGGAGTGCGGCCTACTCCCCGGGGTACTTC. This codes for CAWSAAYSPGYF.

The chain joins TRBV5-4 to TRBJ2-6; the D is unclear. The CDR3 is 18 residues long. With 4 bases removed from V and 0 bases from J, the gap between germline ends came to 17 bases. CDR1 is SGHNT, CDR2 YYREEE, per germline (reference sequence). As DNA, the CDR3 is TGTGCCAGCAGCCCGACTGGCGGAACCTACTCTGGGGCCAACGTCCTGACTTTC. Its protein product is CASSPTGGTYSGANVLTF.

The V call is TRBV2, the J call TRBJ2-2; TRBD1 agrees at 7 bases. The CDR3 has 13 amino acids. The V segment lost 6 bases and the J segment 4 bases; nucleotides outside the gene matches: 2. Germline V lookup: CDR1 SNHLY, CDR2 FYNNEI. The CDR3 DNA follows: TGTGCCAGCAGGGGGACAGTCACCGGGGAGCTGTTTTTT. It yields the protein CASRGTVTGELFF.

The CDR3 region is CASRRDEQFF. The CDR3 region has the DNA TGTGCCAGCCGCCGCGATGAGCAGTTCTTC. This chain uses TRBV2 with TRBJ2-1; no clear D. V was shortened by 8 bases and J by 8 bases, with 7 bases between the two germline ends. The CDR3 is 10 residues long. CDR1 and CDR2 from the germline V gene are SNHLY and FYNNEI.

The gene calls are TRBV7-3 and TRBJ2-1, with 7 bases that match TRBD2. The trim removed 1 base at V and 7 bases at J, leaving 4 bases unmatched. The CDR3 covers 14 residues. The germline V gene encodes CDR1 SGHTA and CDR2 FQGTGA. The CDR3 bases are TGTGCCAGCAGCTTAATGGGAGGGGTGAATGAGCAGTTCTTC. Translation: CASSLMGGVNEQFF.

This clone was seen only once. This chain joins TRBV7-9 and TRBJ2-3; a weak D match, TRBD1 (5 bases). CDR3 length: 16 residues. The germline V and J ends were trimmed by 4 bases and 2 bases, with 16 bases remaining between them. The V gene's germline CDR1 is SEHNR and CDR2 FQNEAQ (reference sequence). The CDR3 loop reads CASSSPKGSNTDTQYF. The CDR3 region has the DNA TGTGCCAGCAGCTCCCCTAAGGGGTCTAACACAGATACGCAGTATTTT.

This clone has a single count. The chain couples TRBV4-3 to TRBJ1-6; 11 nucleotides match TRBD1. J was trimmed by 4 bases and V by 4 bases; bases with no gene match: 6. In germline, CDR1 is LGHNA, CDR2 YSLEER. The CDR3 runs to 17 residues. The CDR3 DNA is TGCGCCAGCAGCCCAGCTGGGGACAGGGGGTATAATTCACCCCTCCACTTT. The encoded protein is CASSPAGDRGYNSPLHF.

The genes are TRBV5-4 and TRBJ2-1; the D is unclear. Germline V gives CDR1 SGHNT, CDR2 YYREEE (reference sequence). This CDR3 contains 13 residues. V shed 0 bases and J shed 5 bases, with 6 bases lying between them. The CDR3 reads CASSLVQNNEQFF. DNA for the CDR3: TGTGCCAGCAGCTTGGTCCAGAACAATGAGCAGTTCTTC.

The chain uses TRBV2 and TRBJ1-2; the D gene is possibly TRBD1 (6 bases). Per germline, CDR1 SNHLY and CDR2 FYNNEI. V was clipped by 10 bases and J by 9 bases, with 21 bases between them. The CDR3 length is 13 residues. This CDR3 is CATDASGANSYTF. For the CDR3, the DNA is TGTGCCACCGACGCTTCAGGGGCCAATAGCTACACCTTC.

V and J are TRBV5-4 and TRBJ2-3; D remains ambiguous. Trimming took off 4 bases at V and 2 bases at J, with 5 bases between the two ends. Germline CDR1 is SGHNT and CDR2 is YYREEE (reference sequence). The CDR3 contains 12 residues. CDR3 bases: TGTGCCAGCAGCAGACTCACAGATACGCAGTATTTT. This encodes CASSRLTDTQYF.

The rearrangement uses TRBV7-8 and TRBJ2-7; TRBD1 is a possible D gene (6 bases). Per the germline V gene, CDR1 is SGHVS and CDR2 is FQNEAQ. The CDR3 extends over 13 amino acids. Deletions cut 4 bases from V and 5 bases from J, with 12 bases between. In DNA, the CDR3 is TGTGCCAGCAGCTCGCCCAGACAGGACGAGCAGTACTTC. Residues: CASSSPRQDEQYF.

The V call is TRBV2, the J call TRBJ1-2, with 8 bases identical to TRBD1. The CDR3 length is 14 residues. Germline-derived CDR1 and CDR2 are SNHLY and FYNNEI. Germline trimming cut 6 bases from V and 4 bases from J; bases unmatched to any gene: 7. This chain's CDR3 is CASRGGQVFYGYTF. CDR3 bases: TGTGCCAGCAGGGGGGGACAGGTTTTCTATGGCTACACCTTC.

This clone was seen once. V is TRBV7-2 and J is TRBJ2-3; 8 bases are shared with TRBD2. Germline lookup yields CDR1 SGHTA and CDR2 FQGNSA. This CDR3 is built from 17 residues. J gave up 5 bases and V 5 bases, and 15 bases lay outside the gene matches. The chain's CDR3 is CASSGPSAGGPRDTQYF. CDR3 nucleotides: TGTGCCAGCAGCGGCCCATCGGCGGGGGGCCCCAGAGATACGCAGTATTTT.

The gene calls are TRBV5-8 and TRBJ2-5, with 8 bases lining up with TRBD1. CDR1 is SGHTS and CDR2 is YDEGEE in the germline V gene. Trimming cost V 4 bases and J 7 bases; bases outside gene matches: 12. CDR3 length: 15 amino acids. In DNA, the CDR3 is TGTGCCAGCAGCAGCGGACAGGGCTATTCGGGGACCCAGTACTTC. It is translated as CASSSGQGYSGTQYF.

The rearrangement links TRBV30 to TRBJ1-4, with D perhaps matching TRBD1 (6 bases). Looked up from germline, CDR1 is GTSNPN and CDR2 is SVGIG (reference sequence). The CDR3 loop spans 14 amino acids. V lost 4 bases and J lost 8, with 17 bases in between. The DNA of the CDR3 is TGTGCCTGGAACAGGGACACCCGAGGAGAAAAACTGTTTTTT. Protein: CAWNRDTRGEKLFF.

V gene TRBV7-8 combines with J gene TRBJ1-4; D gene ambiguous. The CDR3 is 15 amino acids. The V and J ends lost 5 bases and 3 bases respectively, with 13 bases between them. CDR1 is SGHVS and CDR2 is FQNEAQ in the germline V gene. The CDR3 nucleotides are TGTGCCAGCAGCCCCCGGGGTAGGGCTAATGAAAAACTGTTTTTT. Protein product: CASSPRGRANEKLFF.